This T cell receptor (beta chain) comes out of a study of shared clonotypes between healthy human individuals (dated by TCRdb to the early 2020s). About the full investigation: The cohort comprised a couple of women and three men aged 18 to 49 years. For each donor, three plates each were used for CD4 naive and CD4 memory, two plates were used for CD8 naive, and one plate was used for CD8 memory. The study deeply sequenced blood TCR repertoires of about 5 healthy adults to estimate repertoire size and the extent of clonotype sharing between individuals. Different laboratories and diverse techniques were used to prepare libraries and sequence TCR repertoires, to increase sequencing depth and limit assay-specific biases. Leukapheresis yielded between about 0.85 and 10 billion PBMCs per donor. The study at large found these results: Larger estimated clonotype richness was generally found for naive subsets than for memory subsets. The small number of donors limited the genetic and exposure-history diversity represented. Sharing across several donors was observed for around 5% of naive CD4, under 4% of naive CD8, 2% to 2.5% of memory CD4, and over 0.3% of memory CD8 clonotypes. Rarefaction of sorted-subset datasets indicated incomplete sequencing despite the large sequencing depth. Pairwise subsampling led to the expectation that sequencing depth would affect the degree of clonotype sharing among donors. Sampling was limited to blood, and TCR repertoires in tissue likely differ from TCR repertoires in blood. Compared with non-shared clonotypes, clonotypes shared by all four sorted-subset donors had higher generation probabilities.

TCR CDR3 regions were amplified from genomic DNA by multiplex PCR using the deep immunoSEQ assay. For each cell subset, the extracted genomic DNA was distributed evenly across all wells of several immunoSEQ 96-well plates, and each plate served as one replicate. Each replicate PCR for sorted subsets received 200 ng genomic DNA, equal to about 30,000 T cell genomes. Purified libraries were measured with a Qubit 3.0 fluorometer, size-checked on a Bioanalyzer 2100, and measured again with the KAPA Library Quantification kit. A separate single-read 150-cycle Illumina NextSeq 550 flow cell was used to sequence each immunoSEQ 96-well plate. The original pipeline was this. Because the immunoSEQ output included only junctional sequences and no quality scores, the filtering could not be the same as the filtering used for full-length reads. To assign V/J genes and CDR3, sequences were annotated against IMGT germline references using PyIR, a Python wrapper for IgBLAST v1.9. Reads were filtered out if the reads had weak V/J assignments (E-value above 1e-6), no CDR3, stop codons, out-of-frame junctions, or ambiguous translated residues. V3J clonotypes were defined as sequences sharing the same inferred V gene, J gene, and CDR3 amino acid sequence. To compute the percentage overlap between repertoires, the number of shared unique clonotypes was divided by the size of the smaller repertoire. Repertoire richness was assessed with RTK rarefaction, the Chao1 estimator, and Recon v2.1 estimates of unobserved clonotypes. Generation probabilities for all TCRbeta clonotypes obtained by the gDNA method from a handful of donors were computed using OLGA. This is the immuneACCESS table as TCRdb keeps it, with only in-frame sequences that have V and J called. A part of the clones is gone; compared with another copy, unresolved V genes explain less than half, and the rest is unexplained. V, J and clone size are taken as reported in that table, and D and trimming were inferred from the DNA itself. The sample profile shows millions of clones; about 95% of them were found once. The ten largest clones take up 0.9% to 1.4% of the sample.

A word on this clone: Its recognized antigen is unknown. Base qualities are not recorded, but no much larger clone differs from it by a single base.

Relative to germline, V is 0 bases shorter and J is 3 bases shorter, with 17 bases between their ends. Taken from the germline V gene, the CDR1 and CDR2 loops are SGHAT and FQNNGV. The CDR3 measures 17 amino acids from cysteine to phenylalanine. Only the CDR3 part of the read is kept: 51 bases, read in frame from the first base. CD8 naive samples were CD45RO-negative cells positively selected for CCR7, giving a CD45RA+CCR7+ population that excluded TemRA cells. The donors were healthy, HIV-negative adults with no recently reported acute infections or vaccinations. All donors were Caucasian adults living in Nashville, Tennessee, USA. Blood was obtained by leukapheresis, after which PBMCs were separated by Ficoll-Histopaque density gradient centrifugation and cryopreserved in liquid nitrogen vapor phase. Purity and quantity of every magnetically sorted T cell population were checked by analytical flow cytometry. Genomic DNA was isolated from every sorted fraction and measured by UV absorbance on a Nanodrop 2000c.

The chain is assembled from TRBV11-2 and TRBJ1-2, with no confident D gene call. This TCR was recovered from a young man in good health. Sequencing was done on a sample of naive CD8+ T cells sorted from blood. The cell subset or site label for this specimen denotes: CD45RA+CCR7+. The bases are TGTGCCAGCAGCTTAGAGGTCGAGGTCAGGCAATACTATGGCTACACCTTC. Translated, it reads CASSLEVEVRQYYGYTF.